This T cell receptor (beta chain) was found in a study of CD4 T cells in relation to SARS-CoV-2 and coronaviruses. Study-wide results and limits: No crossreactivity against non-spike viral proteins was tested here.

The unexposed donors gave CD4+ T cells in about 2011-2018, prior to COVID-19. After roughly ten days of culture, CD4+ T cells were isolated. As cell numbers allowed, unexposed-donor CD4+ T cells faced SARS-CoV-2 S/N and four cold-coronavirus spikes. Approximately 1.9 million PBMCs per well were cultured with approximately 9.2 IU/ml IL-2. A remark on this clone: Its antigen is not identified.

Generated by immunoSEQ multiplex PCR, the TCRdb table keeps only in-frame clones and is missing some. The table lists tens of thousands of clones, over 65% of them singletons. This CDR3 has 13 amino acids. CDR1 and CDR2 from the germline V gene are ENHRY and SYGVKD. Trimming pared 11 bases from V and 11 bases from J, leaving 19 bases between. The chain joins TRBV10-3 to TRBJ1-6, with TRBD1 as a possible D gene (5 bases). Sequenced input: CD4+ T cells from PBMCs, cultured in vitro. The sequence derives from a human donor in good health. CDR3 sequence: CAADAGERAPLHF. In DNA form, the CDR3 reads TGTGCCGCTGATGCGGGGGAGCGTGCACCCCTCCACTTT.